The 23 T cell receptor beta chains given below trace back to one sample, sequenced in a study of blood T cells in healthy people across ages. The use of a sample-barcoded 5' primer and a J-beta primer mix characterized a second PCR of roughly 6 to 11 cycles. In TCRdb, the 5' RACE reads were re-called with MiXCR into one record per CDR3 protein. Of about 1,500,000 distinct CDR3 sequences in the sample, under 30% are singletons; the top ten hold about 8%. What was sequenced was blood. The receptors derive from a woman in her twenties or thirties in good health.

The chain employs TRBV20-1 and TRBJ1-2; no clear D. Trimming cost V 3 bases and J 4 bases, with 3 bases left between them. CDR3 length equals 10 residues. CDR1 is DFQATT and CDR2 is SNEGSKA in the germline V gene (reference sequence). In DNA form, the CDR3 reads TGCAGTGCTAGTAGCTATGGCTACACCTTC. Translation: CSASSYGYTF.

The V call is TRBV20-1, the J call TRBJ2-1, with D unresolved. In germline, CDR1 is DFQATT, CDR2 SNEGSKA (reference sequence). V lost 2 bases and J lost 4, with 12 bases in between. This CDR3 has 14 amino acids. The DNA of the CDR3 is TGCAGTGCTAGACGTGGAGTCTCATACAATGAGCAGTTCTTC. Residues: CSARRGVSYNEQFF.

This clonotype was recorded many times. The rearrangement uses TRBV20-1 and TRBJ2-6; 7 bases align to TRBD1. This CDR3 region has 16 residues. V lost 1 base to trimming and J lost 2 bases; unmatched junction nucleotides: 5. From germline, CDR1 is DFQATT and CDR2 SNEGSKA (reference sequence). DNA of the CDR3: TGCAGTGCTAGAGGCCCTACAGGGGCTGGGGCCAACGTCCTGACTTTC. Translating gives CSARGPTGAGANVLTF.

This clonotype has a handful of counts. The chain employs TRBV7-2 and TRBJ2-7; possibly TRBD1 for D (6 bases). The J call may be in error: the DNA end matches TRBJ2-5 better. CDR1 and CDR2 from the germline V gene are SGHTA and FQGNSA. This CDR3 contains 15 residues. The CDR3 DNA reads as TGTGCCAGCAGCTTAGTTGCCAGGGGAAGAGAGACCCAGTACTTC. Its protein is CASSLVARGRETQYF.

The chain couples TRBV7-9 to TRBJ2-3; D unclear. The V gene lost 1 base and the J gene lost 1 base, with 9 bases spanning the gap. This CDR3 has 15 amino acids. Germline-derived CDR1 and CDR2 are SEHNR and FQNEAQ (reference sequence). The CDR3 loop is CASSLGGPGTDTQYF. The CDR3 DNA sequence: TGTGCCAGCAGCTTAGGCGGCCCTGGCACAGATACGCAGTATTTT.

Ten or more counts support this clonotype. V and J are TRBV29-1 and TRBJ2-5; possible D gene TRBD2, 6 bases. CDR3 length: 12 amino acids. CDR1 is SQVTM, CDR2 ANQGSEA, per germline. Trimming pared 7 bases from V and 1 base from J, leaving 10 bases between. The CDR3, as DNA: TGCAGCGCACTGACTAGCCAAGAGACCCAGTACTTC. Translation gives CSALTSQETQYF.

This clonotype showed up just a few times. The chain combines TRBV7-9 with TRBJ1-2; maybe TRBD1 (5 bases). The CDR3 is made up of 13 amino acids. V lost 5 bases, J lost 8 bases, and 15 bases lay in between. Germline CDR1 SEHNR, CDR2 FQNEAQ (reference sequence). The CDR3 is CASSLDSSGGYTF. As DNA, the CDR3 is TGTGCCAGCAGCCTCGACAGTTCAGGGGGCTACACCTTC.

This clonotype was found many times. The rearrangement uses TRBV20-1 and TRBJ2-7; 11 bases are shared with TRBD1. With 1 base clipped from V and 3 bases from J, the junction kept 2 bases outside the gene matches. Germline V CDR1 and CDR2: DFQATT, SNEGSKA (reference sequence). This CDR3 spans 14 amino acids. CDR3 protein: CSARVGTGGYEQYF. CDR3 DNA: TGCAGTGCTAGAGTGGGGACAGGGGGCTACGAGCAGTACTTC.

This clonotype was seen more than once but under ten times. The CDR3 here is CASSLRTEQETQYF. CDR3 DNA sequence: TGCGCCAGCAGCCTAAGGACAGAGCAAGAGACCCAGTACTTC. The chain joins TRBV5-1 to TRBJ2-5; perhaps TRBD1 as D (6 bases). Trimming took 4 bases from V and 2 from J, leaving 12 bases between them. The CDR3 extends over 14 amino acids. CDR1 and CDR2 from the germline V gene are SGHRS and YFSETQ.

This clonotype has only a few counts. CDR3 sequence reads: CASSDQGIDEQFF. DNA of the CDR3: TGTGCCAGCAGTGATCAGGGGATCGATGAGCAGTTCTTC. This chain connects TRBV25-1 to TRBJ2-1; tentatively, D is TRBD1 (6 bases). Per the germline V gene, CDR1 is MGHDK and CDR2 is SYGVNS. This CDR3 comprises 13 residues. Trimming removed 3 bases from V and 8 bases from J, with 11 bases in between.

This clonotype has a handful of counts. This chain uses TRBV4-1 with TRBJ1-1, with a tentative D call TRBD1 (6 bases). The V gene lost 0 bases and the J gene lost 4 bases, with 12 bases spanning the gap. This CDR3 contains 15 residues. In germline, CDR1 is MGHRA, CDR2 YSYEKL. CDR3 nucleotides: TGCGCCAGCAGCCAAGACGCCGGGGGGGCCACTGAAGCTTTCTTT. This sequence encodes CASSQDAGGATEAFF.

On this clonotype itself: This may arise from a read error, as a much more abundant clone is one base away. The chain combines TRBV5-1 with TRBJ2-1, with 10 bases matching TRBD2. The V and J ends lost 4 bases and 12 bases, in that order; junction bases with no gene match: 16. The CDR3 has 16 residues. CDR1 is SGHRS and CDR2 is YFSETQ in the germline V gene. The CDR3 nucleotides read TGCGCCAGCAGCAAGCGGGGGGGCCCTCGGTTCGATGGGCAGTTCTTC. Protein sequence: CASSKRGGPRFDGQFF.

This clonotype appeared once. V and J are TRBV4-1 and TRBJ1-1; D remains unclear. V was clipped by 4 bases and J by 11 bases, with 14 bases between them. Germline V gene data show CDR1 as MGHRA and CDR2 as YSYEKL. The CDR3 loop spans 12 amino acids. The CDR3 DNA follows: TGCGCCAGCAGCCCTGATGGATTTGTGGCTTTCTTT. Residues: CASSPDGFVAFF.

The chain is built from TRBV20-1 and TRBJ1-6; 12 bases line up with TRBD1. With 1 base clipped from V and 6 bases from J, the junction kept 4 bases outside the gene matches. CDR1 DFQATT and CDR2 SNEGSKA come from the germline V gene (reference sequence). The length of the CDR3 is 16 residues. CDR3 in amino acids: CSARGDRGLINSPLHF. CDR3 bases: TGCAGTGCTAGAGGGGACAGGGGGCTCATTAATTCACCCCTCCACTTT.

The chain combines TRBV20-1 with TRBJ2-1; D is ambiguous. From germline, CDR1 is DFQATT and CDR2 SNEGSKA (reference sequence). This CDR3 is built from 14 residues. V lost 6 bases and J lost 5, with 17 bases in between. The CDR3 is CSAQEAIKDNEQFF. The CDR3 nucleotides are TGCAGTGCCCAAGAGGCTATCAAAGACAATGAGCAGTTCTTC.

This clonotype was seen at least ten times. The chain has TRBV20-1 and TRBJ2-7, with TRBD2 matching 8 bases. Looked up from germline, CDR1 is DFQATT and CDR2 is SNEGSKA (reference sequence). Trimming took 1 base from V and 2 from J; bases not matched to a gene: 4. The CDR3 is 14 residues long. CDR3 DNA: TGCAGTGCTAGAGCTAGCGGGCGAGCCTACGAGCAGTACTTC. Encoded protein: CSARASGRAYEQYF.

The genes are TRBV9 and TRBJ1-2, with D possibly matching TRBD1 (6 bases). The CDR3 runs to 14 residues. CDR1 SGDLS and CDR2 YYNGEE come from the germline V gene. V was shortened by 4 bases and J by 12 bases, with 22 bases between the two germline ends. The CDR3 protein is CASSPTGTIMADTF. DNA of the CDR3: TGTGCCAGCAGCCCTACCGGGACAATTATGGCTGACACCTTC.

This clonotype occurred a few times. The chain is built from TRBV24-1 and TRBJ1-4; 7 nucleotides align to TRBD1. CDR1 and CDR2 (germline): KGHDR, SFDVKD. This CDR3 contains 14 residues. V lost 3 bases and J lost 7; bases outside the gene matches: 4. CDR3 sequence: CATSDNRGSEKLFF. CDR3 coding DNA: TGTGCCACCAGTGATAACAGGGGAAGTGAAAAACTGTTTTTT.

This clonotype was seen repeatedly, ten times or more. The chain employs TRBV12-3 or TRBV12-4 and TRBJ2-1; TRBD2 matches at 8 bases. V lost 8 bases, J lost 6 bases, and 6 bases stayed unmatched. The CDR3 length is 13 residues. CDR3 protein: CASRGLAGNEQFF. DNA of the CDR3: TGTGCCAGCCGCGGACTAGCTGGCAATGAGCAGTTCTTC.

This clonotype has a handful of counts. The chain uses TRBV6-5 and TRBJ2-1; possible D gene TRBD2, 6 bases. The better agreement between TRBJ2-7 and the DNA end casts doubt on the J call. The germline CDR1 and CDR2 sequences are MNHEY and SVGAGI. This CDR3 region has 15 residues. This CDR3 reads CASNLGSGYYNEQYF. As DNA, the CDR3 is TGTGCCAGCAACCTGGGTAGCGGCTACTACAATGAGCAGTACTTC.

Concerning this clonotype: This may stem from a read error, because a much larger clone lies one nucleotide away. The conserved phenylalanine or tryptophan normally closing the CDR3 is absent here, so this likely arose from a read error. The chain employs TRBV29-1 and TRBJ2-7; 10 nucleotides agree with TRBD1. Trimming cost V 5 bases and J 5 bases; bases outside gene matches: 3. Germline values: CDR1 SQVTM, CDR2 ANQGSEA. The CDR3 contains 12 residues. The CDR3 loop reads CSVRGQGNEQYS. The CDR3 DNA reads as TGCAGCGTTAGGGGACAGGGGAACGAGCAGTACTCC.

The chain is built from TRBV7-9 and TRBJ2-2, with D possibly matching TRBD1 (6 bases). Germline CDR1 and CDR2: SEHNR and FQNEAQ (reference sequence). V dropped 5 bases and J dropped 0 bases, with 10 bases sitting between them. The CDR3 totals 15 residues. CDR3 protein: CASSRTATNTGELFF. CDR3 DNA sequence: TGTGCCAGCAGCCGGACAGCGACGAACACCGGGGAGCTGTTTTTT.

V gene TRBV10-3 combines with J gene TRBJ1-2; D is uncertain. Trimming took 0 bases from V and 5 from J, leaving 13 bases between them. Germline V gene sequence: CDR1 ENHRY, CDR2 SYGVKD. CDR3 size: 15 residues. DNA for the CDR3: TGTGCCATCAGTGAGTCGAATCGGAGAAGTTATGGCTACACCTTC. Protein: CAISESNRRSYGYTF.